This T cell receptor beta chain was captured in a study of vaccination effects on CD4 cells after COVID-19. On the study more broadly: Two convalescent patients gave samples 16 days and one week before vaccination.

Repertoires were generated with immunoSEQ multiplex PCR, while TCRdb's copy carries only in-frame clones and drops some. The table has around 53,000 clones, 65% to 80% seen once; the top ten hold about 5.4%. A word on this clone: What it recognizes is unknown.

The ViraFEST assay expanded antigen-specific CD4+ T cells with viral peptide pools before sequencing. Researchers isolated CD4+ T cells once approximately ten days of culture had elapsed. A positive SARS-CoV-2 PCR test fell between March and December 2020. The V gene's germline CDR1 is SGHTA and CDR2 FQGTGA. J lost 5 bases, V lost 4 bases, and 7 bases had no gene match. The CDR3 consists of 16 residues. This sequence joins TRBV7-3 and TRBJ2-1, with 11 bases fitting TRBD2. Sequenced material: CD4+ T cells from PBMCs cultured with HIV peptides, taken before COVID-19 vaccination. Subset indicated: HIV-1 Nef peptide pool negative control/reference culture. The source is a human donor who had a prior SARS-CoV-2 infection. CDR3 residues: CASSSELAGANNEQFF. The CDR3 region has the DNA TGTGCCAGCAGCTCCGAACTAGCGGGGGCCAACAATGAGCAGTTCTTC.